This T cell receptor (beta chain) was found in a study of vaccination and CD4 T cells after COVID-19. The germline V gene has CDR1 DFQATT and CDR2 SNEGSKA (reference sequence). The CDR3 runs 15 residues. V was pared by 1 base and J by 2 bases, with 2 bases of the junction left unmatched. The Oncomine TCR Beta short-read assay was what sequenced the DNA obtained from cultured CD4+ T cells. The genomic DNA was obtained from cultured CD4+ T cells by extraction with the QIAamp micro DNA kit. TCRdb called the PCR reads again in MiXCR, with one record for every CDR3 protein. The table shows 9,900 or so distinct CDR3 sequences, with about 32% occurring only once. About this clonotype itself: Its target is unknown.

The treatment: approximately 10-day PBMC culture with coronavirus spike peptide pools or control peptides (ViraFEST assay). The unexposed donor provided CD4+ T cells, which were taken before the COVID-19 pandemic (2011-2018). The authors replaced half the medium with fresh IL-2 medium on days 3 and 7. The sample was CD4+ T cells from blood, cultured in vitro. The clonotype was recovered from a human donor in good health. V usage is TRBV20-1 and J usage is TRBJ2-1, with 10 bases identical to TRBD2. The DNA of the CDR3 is TGCAGTGCTAGAGGGCTAGCGGGAGCCTACAATGAGCAGTTCTTC. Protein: CSARGLAGAYNEQFF.